This T cell receptor beta chain was profiled in a study of cytomegalovirus exposure and HLA in healthy donors. These donors were members of the roughly 130-subject validation cohort, a group separate from the roughly 670-subject first cohort. As to this clone: The antigen remains unidentified.

Produced via immunoSEQ multiplex PCR; TCRdb's table is partial and in-frame only. The repertoire holds 150,000 to 200,000 clones, with about 84% as singletons. Study outcomes and limitations: Reports indicated that the classifier achieved high specificity and sensitivity in diagnosing cytomegalovirus status. Researchers catalogued under 200 TCR beta chains as cytomegalovirus-associated. The finding came from a later analysis; first-cohort TCR clusters tended to co-occur in the 95 to 150 validation repertoires.

V lost 4 bases and J lost 4; bases outside the gene matches: 4. Germline V gives CDR1 SGHRS, CDR2 YFSETQ. The length of the CDR3 is 15 residues. Sequencing was done on a sample of PBMCs. The sequence was collected from a young woman in good health and CMV-seronegative. This chain uses TRBV5-1 with TRBJ2-1; 11 nucleotides align to TRBD2. CDR3 residues: CASSRGTSGYNEQFF. DNA for the CDR3: TGCGCCAGCAGCCGCGGGACTAGCGGTTACAATGAGCAGTTCTTC.